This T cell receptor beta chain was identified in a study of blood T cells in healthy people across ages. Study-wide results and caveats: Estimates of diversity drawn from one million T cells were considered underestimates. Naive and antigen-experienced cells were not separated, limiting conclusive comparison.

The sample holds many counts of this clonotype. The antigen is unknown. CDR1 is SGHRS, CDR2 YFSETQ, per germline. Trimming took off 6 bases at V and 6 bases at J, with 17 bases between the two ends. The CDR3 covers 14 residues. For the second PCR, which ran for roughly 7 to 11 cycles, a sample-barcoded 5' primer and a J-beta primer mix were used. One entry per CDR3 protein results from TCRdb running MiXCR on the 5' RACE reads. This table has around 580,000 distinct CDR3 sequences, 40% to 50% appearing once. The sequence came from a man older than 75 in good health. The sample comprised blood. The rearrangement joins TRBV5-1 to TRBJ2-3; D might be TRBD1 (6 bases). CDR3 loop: CASTVRDRRDTQYF. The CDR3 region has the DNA TGCGCCAGCACGGTTCGAGACAGGCGGGATACGCAGTATTTT.